The entry below gives a single TCR beta chain sequence along with its context. What it binds is unknown. This sample stems from a study of CD8+ T cells in alopecia areata. Study summary: Treated patients were given oral tofacitinib, which was dosed at 5 to 10 mg twice daily. Percentage of affected scalp area was the basis on which treated patients' severity was scored. Points from the study as a whole: On tofacitinib, scalp and blood still held many of the expanded lesional clones.

The CDR3 has 14 amino acids. In germline, CDR1 is SEHNR, CDR2 FQNEAQ (reference sequence). After removal of 5 bases from V and 2 bases from J, the junction contained 4 bases not matched to a gene. Indicated treatment: oral pan-JAK inhibitor, 5-10 mg twice daily. Sorting from PBMCs produced CD4+ and CD8+ T cells. RNA extraction was followed by reverse transcription into cDNA, which acted as the sequencing template. TCRdb's copy holds only in-frame clones and misses some; the assay was immunoSEQ multiplex PCR. The sample records fewer than 250,000 clones, around 43% being singletons. The rearrangement uses TRBV7-9 and TRBJ2-7; TRBD1 matches at 9 bases. This sequence originates from a human donor with alopecia areata. The source material was CD4+ T cells sorted from blood, sampled around week 37, from a patient treated with tofacitinib. CDR3 nucleotide sequence: TGTGCCAGCAGCCGGGGACAGGGAGCCTACGAGCAGTACTTC. Encoded protein: CASSRGQGAYEQYF.